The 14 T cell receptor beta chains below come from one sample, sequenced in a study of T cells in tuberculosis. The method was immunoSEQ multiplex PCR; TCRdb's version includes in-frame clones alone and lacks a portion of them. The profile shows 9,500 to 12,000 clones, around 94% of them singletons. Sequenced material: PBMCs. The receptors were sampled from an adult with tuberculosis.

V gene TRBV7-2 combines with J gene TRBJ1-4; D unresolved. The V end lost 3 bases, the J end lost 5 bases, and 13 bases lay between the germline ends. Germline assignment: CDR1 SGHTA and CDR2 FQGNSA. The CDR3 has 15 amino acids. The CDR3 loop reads CASSLEGTGNEKLFF. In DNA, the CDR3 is TGTGCCAGCAGCTTGGAGGGAACTGGGAATGAAAAACTGTTTTTT.

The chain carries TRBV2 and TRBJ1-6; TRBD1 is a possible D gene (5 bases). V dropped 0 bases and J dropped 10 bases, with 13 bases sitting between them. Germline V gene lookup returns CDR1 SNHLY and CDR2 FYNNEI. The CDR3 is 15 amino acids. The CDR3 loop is CASSEASGGRSPLHF. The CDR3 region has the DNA TGTGCCAGCAGTGAAGCGTCGGGGGGAAGGTCACCCCTCCACTTT.

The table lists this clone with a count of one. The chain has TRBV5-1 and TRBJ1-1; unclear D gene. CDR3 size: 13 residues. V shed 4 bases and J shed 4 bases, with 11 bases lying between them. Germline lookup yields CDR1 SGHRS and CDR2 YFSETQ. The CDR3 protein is CASSPPRPTEAFF. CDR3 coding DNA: TGCGCCAGCAGCCCCCCGAGGCCCACTGAAGCTTTCTTT.

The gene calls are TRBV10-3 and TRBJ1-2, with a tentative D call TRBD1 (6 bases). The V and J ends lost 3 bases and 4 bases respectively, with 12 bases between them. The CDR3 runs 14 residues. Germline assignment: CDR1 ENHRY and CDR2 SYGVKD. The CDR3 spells CAISDREDSYGYTF. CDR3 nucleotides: TGTGCCATCAGTGACCGGGAGGACAGCTATGGCTACACCTTC.

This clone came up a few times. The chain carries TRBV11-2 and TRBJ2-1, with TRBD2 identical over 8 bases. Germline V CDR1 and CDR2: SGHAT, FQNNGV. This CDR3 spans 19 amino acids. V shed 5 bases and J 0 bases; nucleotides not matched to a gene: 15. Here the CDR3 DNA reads TGTGCCAGCAGCCCCAGCCTAGCGGGTGGAATCAGCTCCTACAATGAGCAGTTCTTC. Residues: CASSPSLAGGISSYNEQFF.

This CDR3 reads CASSIRTGGGRTEAFF. The CDR3 coding sequence is TGTGCCAGCAGTATTCGGACAGGGGGGGGTAGAACTGAAGCTTTCTTT. The chain is built from TRBV6-6 and TRBJ1-1; the match to TRBD1 covers 10 bases. The germline V gene has CDR1 MNHNY and CDR2 SVGAGI (reference sequence). The ends lost 5 bases at V and 5 bases at J; junction bases unmatched: 11. The CDR3 contains 16 residues.

The CDR3 nucleotides are TGTGCCAGTAGTACTTCCGCCCAGGAAAACATTCAGTACTTC. As protein: CASSTSAQENIQYF. The genes are TRBV19 and TRBJ2-4; D call uncertain. V lost 4 bases and J 5 bases, leaving 12 bases between the germline ends. Germline assignment: CDR1 LNHDA and CDR2 SQIVND (reference sequence). The CDR3 length is 14 residues.

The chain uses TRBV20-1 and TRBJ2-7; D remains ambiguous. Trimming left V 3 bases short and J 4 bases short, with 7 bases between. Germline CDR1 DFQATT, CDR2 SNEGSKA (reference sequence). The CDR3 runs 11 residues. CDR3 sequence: CSASELYEQYF. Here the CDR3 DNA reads TGCAGTGCTAGTGAACTATACGAGCAGTACTTC.

The CDR3 nucleotides read TGCGCCAGCTCACCCGAGGGAAACTCTGGAAACACCATATATTTT. Translated, it gives CASSPEGNSGNTIYF. The chain recombines TRBV5-1 with TRBJ1-3; D is unresolved. The V gene's germline CDR1 is SGHRS and CDR2 YFSETQ. The length of the CDR3 is 15 residues. Trimming took off 7 bases at V and 0 bases at J, with 14 bases between the two ends. Full variable domain (outside the CDR3, taken from reference TRBV5-1 and TRBJ1-3): KAGVTQTPRYLIKTRGQQVTLSCSPISGHRSVSWYQQTPGQGLQFLFEYFSETQRNKGNFPGRFSGRQFSNSRSEMNVSTLELGDSALYLCASSPEGNSGNTIYFGEGSWLTVV.

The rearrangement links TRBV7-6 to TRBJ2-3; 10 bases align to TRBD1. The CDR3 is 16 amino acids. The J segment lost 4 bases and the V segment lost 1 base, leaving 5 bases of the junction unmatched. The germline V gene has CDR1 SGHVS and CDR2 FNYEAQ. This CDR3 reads CASSLGTGGIADTQYF. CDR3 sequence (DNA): TGTGCCAGCAGCTTAGGGACAGGGGGGATTGCAGATACGCAGTATTTT.

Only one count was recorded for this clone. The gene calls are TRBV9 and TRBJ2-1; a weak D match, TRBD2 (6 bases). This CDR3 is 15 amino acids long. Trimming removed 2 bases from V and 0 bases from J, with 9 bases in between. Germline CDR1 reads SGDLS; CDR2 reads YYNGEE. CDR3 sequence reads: CASSVKTSSYNEQFF. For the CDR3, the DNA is TGTGCCAGCAGCGTTAAGACTAGCTCCTACAATGAGCAGTTCTTC.

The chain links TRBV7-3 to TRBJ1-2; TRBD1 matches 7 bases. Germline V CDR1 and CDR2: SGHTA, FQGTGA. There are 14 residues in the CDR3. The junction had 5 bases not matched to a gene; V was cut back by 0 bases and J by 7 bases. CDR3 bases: TGTGCCAGCAGCTTAACTGAGGGGGCAGCTGGCTACACCTTC. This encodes CASSLTEGAAGYTF.

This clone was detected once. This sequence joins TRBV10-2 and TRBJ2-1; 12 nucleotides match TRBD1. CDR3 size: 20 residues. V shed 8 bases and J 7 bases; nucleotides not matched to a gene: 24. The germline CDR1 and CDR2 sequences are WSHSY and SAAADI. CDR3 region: CASGSTSGTGGAGGYNEQFF. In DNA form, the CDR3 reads TGCGCCAGCGGCTCGACCTCCGGGACAGGGGGCGCCGGGGGGTATAATGAGCAGTTCTTC.

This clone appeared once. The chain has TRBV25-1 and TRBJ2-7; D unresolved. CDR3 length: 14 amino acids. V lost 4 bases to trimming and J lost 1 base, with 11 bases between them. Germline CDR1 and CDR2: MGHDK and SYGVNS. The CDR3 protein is CASSGVNPSYEQYF. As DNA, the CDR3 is TGTGCCAGCAGTGGAGTAAATCCATCCTACGAGCAGTACTTC.